In its sample, the clone carrying this T cell receptor beta chain was seen a few times. Time point meaning: cycle 4 day 1 (C4D1), after about 6 weeks of nivolumab. Every one of the patients relapsed after autologous stem cell transplantation (brentuximab vedotin exposure was variable). The CDR3 has 15 residues. J was trimmed by 0 bases and V by 5 bases; bases with no gene match: 3. Germline V CDR1 and CDR2: MDHEN, SYDVKM. Data came from immunoSEQ multiplex PCR; TCRdb stores just in-frame clones and leaves some out. The sample lists 28,000 or so clones, 55% to 85% occurring once. This specimen comes from a study of PD-1 blockade in classical Hodgkin lymphoma.

The chain links TRBV28 to TRBJ2-1; 8 positions match TRBD1. The sample here was peripheral blood mononuclear cells (PBMCs), taken before the fourth cycle of nivolumab. The clonotype originates from a human donor with classical Hodgkin lymphoma. CDR3 DNA: TGTGCCAGCAGTACTACAGGGGGCTCCTACAATGAGCAGTTCTTC. It encodes CASSTTGGSYNEQFF.